This entry is about one T cell receptor beta chain. Its antigen is unidentified. Repertoires were generated with immunoSEQ multiplex PCR, while TCRdb's copy carries only in-frame clones and drops some. This table has around 2,000,000 clones, about 95% appearing once. CDR3 length equals 14 residues. Germline V lookup: CDR1 GTSNPN, CDR2 SVGIG (reference sequence). V shed 0 bases and J shed 6 bases, with 11 bases lying between them. These data originate in a study of shared clonotypes between healthy human individuals. CD8 cells classed as naive were CD45RO-negative and positively selected for CCR7, excluding terminally differentiated effector memory CD45RA+ cells. Regarding the study as a whole: Clonotypes not shared had lower generation probabilities than those common to all four donors.

Sequencing was performed on naive CD8+ T cells sorted from blood. The TCR sequence derives from a man aged 18 to 29 in good health. The rearrangement joins TRBV30 to TRBJ2-2; no clear D. CDR3 loop: CAWSVLGAAGELFF. The DNA for the CDR3 is TGTGCCTGGAGTGTACTCGGAGCAGCCGGGGAGCTGTTTTTT. Full variable domain (remainder filled in from reference TRBV30 and TRBJ2-2): SQTIHQWPATLVQPVGSPLSLECTVEGTSNPNLYWYRQAAGRGLQLLFYSVGIGQISSEVPQNLSASRPQDRQFILSSKKLLLSDSGFYLCAWSVLGAAGELFFGEGSRLTVL.